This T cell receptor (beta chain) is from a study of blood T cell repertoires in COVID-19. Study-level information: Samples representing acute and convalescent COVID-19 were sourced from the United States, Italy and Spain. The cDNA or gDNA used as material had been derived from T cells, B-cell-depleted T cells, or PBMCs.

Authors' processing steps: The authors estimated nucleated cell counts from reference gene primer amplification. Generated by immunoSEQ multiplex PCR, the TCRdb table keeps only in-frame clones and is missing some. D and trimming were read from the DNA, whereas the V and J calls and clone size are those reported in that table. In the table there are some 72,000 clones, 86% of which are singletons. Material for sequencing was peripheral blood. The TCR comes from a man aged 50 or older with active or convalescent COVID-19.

For the CDR3, the DNA is TGTGCCAGCAGCAAATCCTCTAACAGGGGCCAGGGTCATCATACGCAGTATTTT. This gives the protein CASSKSSNRGQGHHTQYF. This chain connects TRBV21-1 to TRBJ2-3; the table's D call, TRBD1, has no DNA check behind it. TRBV21-1 corresponds to a pseudogene. CDR3 size: 18 residues.